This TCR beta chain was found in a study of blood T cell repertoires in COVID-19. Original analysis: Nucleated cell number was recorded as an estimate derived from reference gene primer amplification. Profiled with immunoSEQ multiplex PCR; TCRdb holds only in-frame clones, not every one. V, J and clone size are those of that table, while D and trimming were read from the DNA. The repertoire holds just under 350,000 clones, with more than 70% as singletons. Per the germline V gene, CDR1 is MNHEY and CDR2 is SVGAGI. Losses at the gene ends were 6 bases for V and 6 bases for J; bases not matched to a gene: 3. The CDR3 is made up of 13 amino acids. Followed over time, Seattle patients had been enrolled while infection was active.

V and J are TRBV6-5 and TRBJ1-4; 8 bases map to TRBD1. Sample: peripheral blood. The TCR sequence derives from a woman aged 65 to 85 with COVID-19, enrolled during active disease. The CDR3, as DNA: TGTGCCAGCAGCTGGACAGGGTATGAAAAACTGTTTTTT. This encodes CASSWTGYEKLFF.